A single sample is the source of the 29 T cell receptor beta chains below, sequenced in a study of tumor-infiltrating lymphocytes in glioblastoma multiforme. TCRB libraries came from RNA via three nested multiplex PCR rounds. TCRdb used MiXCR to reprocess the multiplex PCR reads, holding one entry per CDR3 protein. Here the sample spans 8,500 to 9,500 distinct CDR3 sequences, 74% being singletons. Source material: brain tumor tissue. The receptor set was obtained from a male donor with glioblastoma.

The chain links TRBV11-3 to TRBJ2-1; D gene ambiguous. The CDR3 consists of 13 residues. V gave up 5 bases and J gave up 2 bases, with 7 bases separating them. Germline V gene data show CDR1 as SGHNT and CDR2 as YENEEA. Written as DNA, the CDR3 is TGTGCCAGCAGCCCTGGAGCCTACAATGAGCAGTTCTTC. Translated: CASSPGAYNEQFF. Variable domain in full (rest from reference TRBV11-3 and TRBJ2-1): EAGVVQSPRYKIIEKKQPVAFWCNPISGHNTLYWYLQNLGQGPELLIRYENEEAVDDSQLPKDRFSAERLKGVDSTLKIQPAELGDSAVYLCASSPGAYNEQFFGPGTRLTVL.

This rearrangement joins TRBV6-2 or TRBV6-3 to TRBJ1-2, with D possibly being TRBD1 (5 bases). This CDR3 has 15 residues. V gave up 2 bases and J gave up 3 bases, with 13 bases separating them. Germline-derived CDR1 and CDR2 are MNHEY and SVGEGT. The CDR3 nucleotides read TGTGCCAGCAGTTACCGCGCAGGGCGCGACTATGGCTACACCTTC. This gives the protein CASSYRAGRDYGYTF.

CDR3 sequence reads: CAISEGQGETDTQYF. CDR3 nucleotides: TGTGCCATCAGTGAGGGCCAGGGTGAGACAGATACGCAGTATTTT. The genes are TRBV10-3 and TRBJ2-3, with D tentatively TRBD1 (5 bases). The CDR3 runs 15 residues. Per the germline V gene, CDR1 is ENHRY and CDR2 is SYGVKD. Between the trimmed V and J ends, which lost 2 bases and 3 bases, there was a span of 12 bases.

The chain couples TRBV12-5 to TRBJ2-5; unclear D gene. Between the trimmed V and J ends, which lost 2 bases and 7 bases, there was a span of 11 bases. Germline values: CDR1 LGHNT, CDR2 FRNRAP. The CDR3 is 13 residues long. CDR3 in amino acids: CASGLLESGTQYF. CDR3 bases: TGTGCTAGTGGTTTGCTAGAATCAGGGACCCAGTACTTC.

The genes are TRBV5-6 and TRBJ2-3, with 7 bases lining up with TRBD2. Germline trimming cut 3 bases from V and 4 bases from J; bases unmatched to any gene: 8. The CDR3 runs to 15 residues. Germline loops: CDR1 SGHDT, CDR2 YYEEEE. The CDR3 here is CASSWGGWGSDTQYF. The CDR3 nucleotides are TGTGCCAGCAGCTGGGGGGGATGGGGCTCAGATACGCAGTATTTT.

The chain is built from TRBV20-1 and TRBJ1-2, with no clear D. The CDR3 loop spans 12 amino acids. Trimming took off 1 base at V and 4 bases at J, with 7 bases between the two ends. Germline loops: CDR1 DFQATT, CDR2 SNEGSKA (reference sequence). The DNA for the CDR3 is TGCAGTGCTAGAGGCCTCACCTATGGCTACACCTTC. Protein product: CSARGLTYGYTF.

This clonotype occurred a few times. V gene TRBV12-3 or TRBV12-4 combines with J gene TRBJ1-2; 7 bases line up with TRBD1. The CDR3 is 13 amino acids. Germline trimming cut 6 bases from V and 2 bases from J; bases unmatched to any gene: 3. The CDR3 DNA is TGTGCCAGCAGCCCACAGGGGAACTATGGCTACACCTTC. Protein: CASSPQGNYGYTF.

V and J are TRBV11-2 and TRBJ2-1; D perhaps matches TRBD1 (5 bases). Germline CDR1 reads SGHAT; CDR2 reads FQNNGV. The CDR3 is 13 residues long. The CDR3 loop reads CAGSLDKGNEQFF. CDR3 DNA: TGTGCTGGCAGCTTAGACAAGGGGAATGAGCAGTTCTTC. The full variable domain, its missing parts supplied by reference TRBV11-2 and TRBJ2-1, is EAGVAQSPRYKIIEKRQSVAFWCNPISGHATLYWYQQILGQGPKLLIQFQNNGVVDDSQLPKDRFSAERLKGVDSTLKIQPAKLEDSAVYLCAGSLDKGNEQFFGPGTRLTVL.

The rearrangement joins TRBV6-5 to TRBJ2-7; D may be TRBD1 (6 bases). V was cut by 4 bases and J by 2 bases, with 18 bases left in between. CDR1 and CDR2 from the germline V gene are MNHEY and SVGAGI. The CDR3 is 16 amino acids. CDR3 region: CASSSTVGTFPYEQYF. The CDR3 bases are TGTGCCAGCAGTTCAACCGTCGGGACATTTCCCTACGAGCAGTACTTC.

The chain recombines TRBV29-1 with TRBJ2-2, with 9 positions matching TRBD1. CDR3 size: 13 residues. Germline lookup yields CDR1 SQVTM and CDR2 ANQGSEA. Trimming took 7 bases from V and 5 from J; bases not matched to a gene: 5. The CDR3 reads CSADRGKTGELFF. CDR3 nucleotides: TGCAGCGCCGACAGGGGGAAGACCGGGGAGCTGTTTTTT.

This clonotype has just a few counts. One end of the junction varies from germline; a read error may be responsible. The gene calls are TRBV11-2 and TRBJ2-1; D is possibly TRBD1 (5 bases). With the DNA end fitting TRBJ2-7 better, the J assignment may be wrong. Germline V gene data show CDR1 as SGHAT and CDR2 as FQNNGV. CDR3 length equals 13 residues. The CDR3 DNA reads TGCGCCAGCAGCTTAGATAGGGGCAACGAGCAGTACTTC. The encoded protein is CASSLDRGNEQYF.

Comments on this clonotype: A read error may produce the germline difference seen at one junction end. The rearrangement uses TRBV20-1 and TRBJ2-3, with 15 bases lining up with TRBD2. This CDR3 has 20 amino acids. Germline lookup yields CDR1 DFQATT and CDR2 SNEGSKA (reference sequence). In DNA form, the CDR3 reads TGCAATGCTAGTCGCCTCGGACTAGCGGGAGGGCCTAGTAGCACAGATACGCAGTATTTT. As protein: CNASRLGLAGGPSSTDTQYF.

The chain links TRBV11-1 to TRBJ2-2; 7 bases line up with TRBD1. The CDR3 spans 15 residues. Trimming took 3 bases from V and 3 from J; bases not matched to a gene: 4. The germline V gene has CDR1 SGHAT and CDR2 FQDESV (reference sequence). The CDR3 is CASSFLGQDTGELFF. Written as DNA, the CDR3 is TGTGCCAGCAGCTTCCTTGGACAGGACACCGGGGAGCTGTTTTTT.

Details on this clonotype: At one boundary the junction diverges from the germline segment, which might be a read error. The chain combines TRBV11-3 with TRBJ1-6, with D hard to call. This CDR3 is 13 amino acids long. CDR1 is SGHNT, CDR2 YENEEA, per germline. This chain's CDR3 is CDSSPGDDSPLHF. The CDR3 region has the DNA TGTGACAGCAGCCCCGGAGATGATTCACCCCTCCACTTT.

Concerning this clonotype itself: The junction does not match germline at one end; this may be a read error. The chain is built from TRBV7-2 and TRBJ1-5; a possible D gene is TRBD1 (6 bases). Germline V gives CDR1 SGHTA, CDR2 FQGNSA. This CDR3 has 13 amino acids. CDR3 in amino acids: CASSLDRAQPKHF. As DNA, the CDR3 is TGTGCCAGCAGCTTAGACAGGGCTCAGCCCAAGCATTTT.

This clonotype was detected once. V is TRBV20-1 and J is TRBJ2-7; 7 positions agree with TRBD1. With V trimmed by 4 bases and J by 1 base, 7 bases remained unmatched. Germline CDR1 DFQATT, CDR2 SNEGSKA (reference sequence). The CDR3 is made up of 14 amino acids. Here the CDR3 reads CSAIRDRKSYEQYF. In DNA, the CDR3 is TGCAGTGCTATAAGGGACAGAAAGTCCTACGAGCAGTACTTC.

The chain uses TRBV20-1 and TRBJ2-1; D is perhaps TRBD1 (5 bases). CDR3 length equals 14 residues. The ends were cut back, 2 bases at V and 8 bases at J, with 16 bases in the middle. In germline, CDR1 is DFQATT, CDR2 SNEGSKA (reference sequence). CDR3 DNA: TGCAGTGCTAGATATGAGTCAGGGCTTTATGAGCAGTTCTTC. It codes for CSARYESGLYEQFF.

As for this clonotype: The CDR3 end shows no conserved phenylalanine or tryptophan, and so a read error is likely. As DNA, the CDR3 is TGCGCCAGCAGCGAGGACAGTAACACCGGGGAGCTGTTTCTT. It encodes CASSEDSNTGELFL. V and J are TRBV4-3 and TRBJ2-2, with a possible D match to TRBD1 (6 bases). This CDR3 region has 14 residues. V lost 5 bases and J lost 2, with 9 bases in between. The germline V gene has CDR1 LGHNA and CDR2 YSLEER.

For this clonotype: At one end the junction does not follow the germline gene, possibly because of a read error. The chain's CDR3 is CAWSFLGYWTAYEQHF. CDR3 nucleotides: TGTGCCTGGAGCTTCTTGGGTTACTGGACAGCCTACGAGCAGCACTTC. V is TRBV30 and J is TRBJ2-7, with D tentatively TRBD1 (6 bases). Germline lookup yields CDR1 GTSNPN and CDR2 SVGIG (reference sequence). This CDR3 comprises 16 residues.

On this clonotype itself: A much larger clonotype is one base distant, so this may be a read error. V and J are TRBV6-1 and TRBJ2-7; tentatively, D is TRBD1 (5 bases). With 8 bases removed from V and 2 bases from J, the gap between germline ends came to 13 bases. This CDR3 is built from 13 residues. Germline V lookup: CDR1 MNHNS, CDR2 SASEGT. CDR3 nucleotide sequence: TGTGCCAGCCTTTGGGGCGAGACCTACGAGCAGTACTTC. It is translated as CASLWGETYEQYF.

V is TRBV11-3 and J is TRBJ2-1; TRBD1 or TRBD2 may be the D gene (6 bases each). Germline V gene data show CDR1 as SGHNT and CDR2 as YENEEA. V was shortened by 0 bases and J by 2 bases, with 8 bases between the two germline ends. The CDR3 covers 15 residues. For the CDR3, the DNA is TGTGCCAGCAGCTTAGAGCGGGACACCTACAATGAGCAGTTCTTC. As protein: CASSLERDTYNEQFF.

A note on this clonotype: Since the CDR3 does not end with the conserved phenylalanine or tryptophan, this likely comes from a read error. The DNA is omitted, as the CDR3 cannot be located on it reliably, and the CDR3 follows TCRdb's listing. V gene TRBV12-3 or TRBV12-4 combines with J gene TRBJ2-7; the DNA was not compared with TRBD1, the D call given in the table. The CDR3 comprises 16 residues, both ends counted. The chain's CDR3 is CASSPAQGMGFYEQYL.

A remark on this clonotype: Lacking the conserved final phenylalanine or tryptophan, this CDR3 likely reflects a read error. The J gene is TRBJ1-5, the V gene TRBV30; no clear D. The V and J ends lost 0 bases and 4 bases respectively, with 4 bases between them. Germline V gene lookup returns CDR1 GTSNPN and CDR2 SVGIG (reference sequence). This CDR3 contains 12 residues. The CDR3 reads CAWSVGNQPQHS. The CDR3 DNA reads TGTGCCTGGAGTGTTGGTAATCAGCCCCAGCATTCT.

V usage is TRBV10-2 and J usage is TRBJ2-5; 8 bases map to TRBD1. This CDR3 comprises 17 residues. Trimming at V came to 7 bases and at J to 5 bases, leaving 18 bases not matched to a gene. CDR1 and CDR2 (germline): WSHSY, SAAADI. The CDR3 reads CASTVRGLSRVKETQYF. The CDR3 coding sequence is TGCGCCAGCACGGTCAGGGGGCTTTCTCGGGTAAAGGAGACCCAGTACTTC.

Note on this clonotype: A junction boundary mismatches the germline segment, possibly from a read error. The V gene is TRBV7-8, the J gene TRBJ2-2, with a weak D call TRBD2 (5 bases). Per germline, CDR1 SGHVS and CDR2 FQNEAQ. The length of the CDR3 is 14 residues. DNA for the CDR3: TGTGCCAGCAGTTTAGTAGCGAGGTACCGGGGAGCTGTTTTT. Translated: CASSLVARYRGAVF.

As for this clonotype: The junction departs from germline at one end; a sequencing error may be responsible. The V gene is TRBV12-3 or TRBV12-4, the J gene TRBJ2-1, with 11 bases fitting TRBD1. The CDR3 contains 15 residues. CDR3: CASSFGTGGYNEQFF. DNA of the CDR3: TGTGCTAGCAGTTTTGGGACAGGGGGTTACAATGAGCAGTTCTTC.

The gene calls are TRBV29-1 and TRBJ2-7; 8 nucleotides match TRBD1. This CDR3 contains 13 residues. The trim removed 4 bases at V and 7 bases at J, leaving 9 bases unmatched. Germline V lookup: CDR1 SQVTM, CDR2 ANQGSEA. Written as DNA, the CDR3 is TGCAGCGTTGCTCCCACAGGGGGTGGTGAGCAGTACTTC. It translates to CSVAPTGGGEQYF.

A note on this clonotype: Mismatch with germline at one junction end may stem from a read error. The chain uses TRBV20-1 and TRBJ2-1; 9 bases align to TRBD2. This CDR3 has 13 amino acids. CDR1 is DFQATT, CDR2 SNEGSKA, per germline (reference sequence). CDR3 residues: CSARDPSGAEQCF. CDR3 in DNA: TGCAGCGCTAGAGATCCTAGCGGGGCCGAGCAGTGCTTC.

In nucleotides, the CDR3 is TGTGCCAGCAGCCGAGGACAGAACACCGGGGAGCTGTTTTTT. Amino acids: CASSRGQNTGELFF. V usage is TRBV11-3 and J usage is TRBJ2-2, with TRBD1 as a possible D gene (5 bases). The germline gives CDR1 SGHNT, CDR2 YENEEA. The CDR3 is 14 residues long. V lost 5 bases and J lost 1, with 8 bases in between.